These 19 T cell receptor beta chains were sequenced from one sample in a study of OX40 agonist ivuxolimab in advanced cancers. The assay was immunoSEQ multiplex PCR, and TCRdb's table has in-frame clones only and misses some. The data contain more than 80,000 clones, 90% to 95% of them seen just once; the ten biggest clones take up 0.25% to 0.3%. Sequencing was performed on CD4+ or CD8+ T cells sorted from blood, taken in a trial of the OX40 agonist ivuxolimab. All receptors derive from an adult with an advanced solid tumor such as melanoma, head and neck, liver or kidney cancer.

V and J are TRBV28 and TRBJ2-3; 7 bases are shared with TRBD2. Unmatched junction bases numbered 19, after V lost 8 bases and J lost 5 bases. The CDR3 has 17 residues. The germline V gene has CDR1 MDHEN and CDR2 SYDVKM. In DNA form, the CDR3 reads TGTGCCAGCTATTCATTCGGACGGGGGGAGATGGGAGATACGCAGTATTTT. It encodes CASYSFGRGEMGDTQYF.

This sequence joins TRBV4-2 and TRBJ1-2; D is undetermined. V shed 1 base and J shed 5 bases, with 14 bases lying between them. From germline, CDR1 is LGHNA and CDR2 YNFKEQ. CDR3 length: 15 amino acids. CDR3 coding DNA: TGTGCCAGCAGCCAAGGAGCCTTCGGGGATTATGGCTACACCTTC. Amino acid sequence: CASSQGAFGDYGYTF.

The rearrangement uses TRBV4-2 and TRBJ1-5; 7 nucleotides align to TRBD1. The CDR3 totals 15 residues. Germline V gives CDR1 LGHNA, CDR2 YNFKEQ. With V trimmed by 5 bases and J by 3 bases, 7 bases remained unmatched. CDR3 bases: TGTGCCAGCAGCTACAGACAGGGACTCAATCAGCCCCAGCATTTT. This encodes CASSYRQGLNQPQHF.

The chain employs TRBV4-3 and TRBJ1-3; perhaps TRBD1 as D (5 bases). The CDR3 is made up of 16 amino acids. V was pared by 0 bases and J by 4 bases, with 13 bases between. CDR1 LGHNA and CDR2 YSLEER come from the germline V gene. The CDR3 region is CASSQDWSAGGNTIYF. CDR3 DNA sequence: TGCGCCAGCAGCCAAGATTGGTCGGCAGGGGGAAACACCATATATTTT.

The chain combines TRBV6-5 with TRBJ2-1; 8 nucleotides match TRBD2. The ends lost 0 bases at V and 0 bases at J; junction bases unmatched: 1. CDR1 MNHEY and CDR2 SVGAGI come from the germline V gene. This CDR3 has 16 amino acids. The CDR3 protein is CASSYSAGASYNEQFF. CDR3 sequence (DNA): TGTGCCAGCAGTTACTCAGCGGGGGCCTCCTACAATGAGCAGTTCTTC.

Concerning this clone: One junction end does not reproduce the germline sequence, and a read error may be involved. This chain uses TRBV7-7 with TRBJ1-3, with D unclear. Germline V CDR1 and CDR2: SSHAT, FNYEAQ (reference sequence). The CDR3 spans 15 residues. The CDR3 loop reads CASSLSRGSGNTIYF. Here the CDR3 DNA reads TGTGCTAGCAGCTTAAGTCGGGGCTCTGGAAACACCATATATTTT. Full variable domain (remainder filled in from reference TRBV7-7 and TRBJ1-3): GAGVSQSPRYKVTKRGQDVTLRCDPISSHATLYWYQQALGQGPEFLTYFNYEAQPDKSGLPSDRFSAERPEGSISTLTIQRTEQRDSAMYRCASSLSRGSGNTIYFGEGSWLTVV.

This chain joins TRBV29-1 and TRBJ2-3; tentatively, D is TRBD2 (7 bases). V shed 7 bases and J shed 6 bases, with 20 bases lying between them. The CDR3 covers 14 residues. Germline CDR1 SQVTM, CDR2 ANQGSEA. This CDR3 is CSATASGGGDTQYF. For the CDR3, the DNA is TGCAGCGCCACTGCTAGCGGAGGGGGGGATACGCAGTATTTT.

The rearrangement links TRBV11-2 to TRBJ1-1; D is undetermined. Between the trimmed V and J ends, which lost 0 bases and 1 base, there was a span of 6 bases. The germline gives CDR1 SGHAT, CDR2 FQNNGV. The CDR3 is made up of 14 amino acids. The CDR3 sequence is CASSLDLANTEAFF. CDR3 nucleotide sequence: TGTGCCAGCAGCTTAGATTTGGCGAACACTGAAGCTTTCTTT.

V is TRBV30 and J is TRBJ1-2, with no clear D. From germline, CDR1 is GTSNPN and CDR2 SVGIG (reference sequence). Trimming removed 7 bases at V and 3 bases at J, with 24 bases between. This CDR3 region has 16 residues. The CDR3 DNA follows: TGTGCCTCCTCCCCCGGGAAAGGGTTTTTCTACTATGGCTACACCTTC. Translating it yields CASSPGKGFFYYGYTF.

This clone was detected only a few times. The CDR3 here is CASSLGQYSMNTEAFF. In DNA form, the CDR3 reads TGTGCCAGCTCCCTTGGACAGTACTCTATGAACACTGAAGCTTTCTTT. This rearrangement joins TRBV18 to TRBJ1-1, with a possible D match to TRBD1 (6 bases). The CDR3 totals 16 residues. V lost 6 bases to trimming and J lost 0 bases, with 17 bases between them. Germline CDR1 reads KGHSH; CDR2 reads LQKENI.

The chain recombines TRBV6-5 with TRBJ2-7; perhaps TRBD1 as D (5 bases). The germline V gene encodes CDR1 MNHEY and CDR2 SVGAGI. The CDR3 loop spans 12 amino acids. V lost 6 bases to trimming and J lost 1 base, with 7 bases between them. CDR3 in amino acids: CASRDSSYEQYV. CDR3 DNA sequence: TGTGCCAGCAGAGACAGTTCCTACGAGCAGTACGTC.

This CDR3 is CASSFTPPSSGNTIYF. CDR3 sequence (DNA): TGTGCCAGCAGTTTCACCCCCCCAAGTTCTGGAAACACCATATATTTT. This chain uses TRBV27 with TRBJ1-3, with D uncertain. The CDR3 length is 16 residues. The germline CDR1 and CDR2 sequences are MNHEY and SMNVEV (reference sequence). V lost 3 bases and J lost 1, with 13 bases in between.

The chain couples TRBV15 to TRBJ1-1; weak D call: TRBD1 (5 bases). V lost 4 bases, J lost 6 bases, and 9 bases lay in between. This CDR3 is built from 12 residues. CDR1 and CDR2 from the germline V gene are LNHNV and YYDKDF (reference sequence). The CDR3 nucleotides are TGTGCCACCAGCAACCAAGGGGCTGAAGCTTTCTTT. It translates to CATSNQGAEAFF.

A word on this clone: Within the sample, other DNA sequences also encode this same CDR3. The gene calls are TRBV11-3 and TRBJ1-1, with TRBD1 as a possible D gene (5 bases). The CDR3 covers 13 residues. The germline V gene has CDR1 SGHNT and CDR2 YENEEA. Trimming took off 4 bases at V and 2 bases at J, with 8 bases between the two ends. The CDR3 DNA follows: TGTGCCAGCAGCTGGGGGGGAAACACTGAAGCTTTCTTT. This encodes CASSWGGNTEAFF.

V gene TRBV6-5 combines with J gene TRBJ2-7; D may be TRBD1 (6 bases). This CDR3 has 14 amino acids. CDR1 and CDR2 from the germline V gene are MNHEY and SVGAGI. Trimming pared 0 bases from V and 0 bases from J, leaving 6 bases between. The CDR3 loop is CASSYSRGSYEQYF. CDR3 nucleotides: TGTGCCAGCAGTTACTCCAGGGGCTCCTACGAGCAGTACTTC.

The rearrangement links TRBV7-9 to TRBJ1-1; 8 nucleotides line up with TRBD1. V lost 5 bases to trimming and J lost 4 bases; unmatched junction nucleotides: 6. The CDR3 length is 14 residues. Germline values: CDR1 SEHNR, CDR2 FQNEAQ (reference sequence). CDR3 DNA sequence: TGTGCCAGCAGCCTCAGGGGGCCAGGCACTGAAGCTTTCTTT. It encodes CASSLRGPGTEAFF.

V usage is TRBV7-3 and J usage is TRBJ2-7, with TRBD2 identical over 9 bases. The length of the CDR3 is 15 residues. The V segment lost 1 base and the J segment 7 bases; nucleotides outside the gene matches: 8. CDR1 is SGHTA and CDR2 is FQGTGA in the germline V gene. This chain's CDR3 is CASSLKVAGVREQYF. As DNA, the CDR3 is TGTGCCAGCAGCTTAAAAGTAGCGGGGGTCAGGGAGCAGTACTTC. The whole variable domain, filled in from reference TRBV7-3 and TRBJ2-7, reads GAGVSQTPSNKVTEKGKYVELRCDPISGHTALYWYRQSLGQGPEFLIYFQGTGAADDSGLPNDRFFAVRPEGSVSTLKIQRTERGDSAVYLCASSLKVAGVREQYFGPGTRLTVT.

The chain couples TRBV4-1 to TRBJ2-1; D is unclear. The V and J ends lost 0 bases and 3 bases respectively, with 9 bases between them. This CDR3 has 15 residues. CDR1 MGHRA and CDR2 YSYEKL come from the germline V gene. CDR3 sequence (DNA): TGCGCCAGCAGCCAAGATCAAGGATACTACAATGAGCAGTTCTTC. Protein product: CASSQDQGYYNEQFF.

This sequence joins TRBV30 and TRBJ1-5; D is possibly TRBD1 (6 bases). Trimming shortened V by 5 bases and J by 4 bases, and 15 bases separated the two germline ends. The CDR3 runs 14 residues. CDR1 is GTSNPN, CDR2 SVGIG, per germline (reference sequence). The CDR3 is CAWARAGVNQPQHF. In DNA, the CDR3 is TGTGCCTGGGCCCGGGCAGGGGTGAATCAGCCCCAGCATTTT.